This TCR beta chain was documented in a study of CXCR3-negative and CXCR3-positive naive CD8 T cells. TRB cDNA libraries were made by UMI-labeled 5' RACE. TCRdb reprocessed the 5' RACE reads; each CDR3 protein has one entry and no DNA is given. The sample's table shows 100,000 to 150,000 distinct CDR3 sequences. The germline gives CDR1 DFQATT, CDR2 SNEGSKA (reference sequence). The CDR3 has 14 amino acids. V and J are TRBV20-1 and TRBJ2-7; lacking DNA, the TRBD1 call made by TCRdb goes unchecked. The sequenced sample was naive CXCR3- CD8+ T cells from blood. Subset indicated: CD45RO-CCR7+CD27+CD95- naive CD8+ T cells lacking CXCR3 (TNR3-). The TCR sequence derives from a human donor in good health. Some clones in this sample may be carry-over from other donors' samples. The CDR3: CSARDLALAPEQYF.